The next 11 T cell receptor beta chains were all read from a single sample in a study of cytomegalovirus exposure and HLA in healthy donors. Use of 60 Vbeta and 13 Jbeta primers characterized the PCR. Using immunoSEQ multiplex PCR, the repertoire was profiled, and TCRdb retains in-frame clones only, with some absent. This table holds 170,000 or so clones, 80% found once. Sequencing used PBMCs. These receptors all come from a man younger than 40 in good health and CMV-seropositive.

The CDR3 sequence is CASSWDPSGGNTGELFF. CDR3 nucleotides: TGTGCCAGCAGCTGGGACCCCAGCGGGGGGAACACCGGGGAGCTGTTTTTT. This chain links TRBV5-4 with TRBJ2-2; TRBD2 aligns across 8 bases. CDR1 and CDR2 from the germline V gene are SGHNT and YYREEE (reference sequence). This CDR3 has 17 residues. J gave up 1 base and V 3 bases, and 8 bases lay outside the gene matches.

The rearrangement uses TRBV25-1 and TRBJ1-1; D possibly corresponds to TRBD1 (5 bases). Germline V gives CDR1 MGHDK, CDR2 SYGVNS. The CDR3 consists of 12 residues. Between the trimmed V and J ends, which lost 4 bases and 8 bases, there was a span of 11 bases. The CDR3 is CASSGGVSEAFF. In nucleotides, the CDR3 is TGTGCCAGCAGTGGGGGGGTAAGCGAAGCTTTCTTT.

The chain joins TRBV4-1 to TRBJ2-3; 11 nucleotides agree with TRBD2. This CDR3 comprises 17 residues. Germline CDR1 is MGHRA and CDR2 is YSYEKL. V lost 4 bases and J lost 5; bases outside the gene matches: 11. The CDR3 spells CASSLTSGTRGKDTQYF. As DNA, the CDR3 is TGCGCCAGCAGCCTGACTAGCGGGACCCGAGGGAAAGATACGCAGTATTTT.

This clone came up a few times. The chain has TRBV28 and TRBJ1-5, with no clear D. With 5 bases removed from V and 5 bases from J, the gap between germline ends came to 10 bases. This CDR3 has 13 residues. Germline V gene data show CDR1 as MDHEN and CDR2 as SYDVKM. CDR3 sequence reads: CASSAHRDQPQHF. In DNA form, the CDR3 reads TGTGCCAGCAGTGCACACAGAGATCAGCCCCAGCATTTT.

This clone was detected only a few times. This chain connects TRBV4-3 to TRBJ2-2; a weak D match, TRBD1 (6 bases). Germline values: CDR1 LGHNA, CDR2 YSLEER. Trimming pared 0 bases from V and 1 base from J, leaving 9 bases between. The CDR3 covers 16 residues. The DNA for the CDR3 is TGCGCCAGCAGCCAAGACCCGACAGGGAACACCGGGGAGCTGTTTTTT. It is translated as CASSQDPTGNTGELFF.

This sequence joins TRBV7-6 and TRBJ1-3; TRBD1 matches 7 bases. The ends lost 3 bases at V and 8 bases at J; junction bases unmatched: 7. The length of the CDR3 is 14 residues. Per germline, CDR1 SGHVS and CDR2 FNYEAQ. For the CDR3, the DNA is TGTGCCAGCAGCTTCGGACAGGTAGACGACACCATATATTTT. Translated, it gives CASSFGQVDDTIYF.

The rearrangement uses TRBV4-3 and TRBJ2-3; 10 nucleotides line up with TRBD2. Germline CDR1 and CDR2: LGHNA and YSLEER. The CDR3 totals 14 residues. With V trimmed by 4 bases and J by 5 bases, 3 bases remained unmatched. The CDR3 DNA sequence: TGCGCCAGCAGCCGACTAGCGGGTGAAGATACGCAGTATTTT. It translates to CASSRLAGEDTQYF.

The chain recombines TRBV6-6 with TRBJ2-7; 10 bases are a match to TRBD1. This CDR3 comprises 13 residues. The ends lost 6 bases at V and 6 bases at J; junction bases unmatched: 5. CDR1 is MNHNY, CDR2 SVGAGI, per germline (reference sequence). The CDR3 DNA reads TGTGCCAGCAGACGGGACAGGGGAGCCGAGCAGTACTTC. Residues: CASRRDRGAEQYF.

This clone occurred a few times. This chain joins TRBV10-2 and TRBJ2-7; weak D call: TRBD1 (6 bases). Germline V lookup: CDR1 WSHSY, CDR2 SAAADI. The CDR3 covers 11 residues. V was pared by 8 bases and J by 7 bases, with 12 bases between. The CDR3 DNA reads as TGCGCCAGCTCCCAGGGGCGAGAGCAGTACTTC. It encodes CASSQGREQYF.

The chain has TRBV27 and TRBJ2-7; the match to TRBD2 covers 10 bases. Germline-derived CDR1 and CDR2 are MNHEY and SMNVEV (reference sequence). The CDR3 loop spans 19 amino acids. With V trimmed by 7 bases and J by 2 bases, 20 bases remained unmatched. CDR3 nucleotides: TGTGCCAGCAATAAACGACTCGTATCTAGCGGGAGTTCTCCCTACGAGCAGTACTTC. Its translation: CASNKRLVSSGSSPYEQYF.

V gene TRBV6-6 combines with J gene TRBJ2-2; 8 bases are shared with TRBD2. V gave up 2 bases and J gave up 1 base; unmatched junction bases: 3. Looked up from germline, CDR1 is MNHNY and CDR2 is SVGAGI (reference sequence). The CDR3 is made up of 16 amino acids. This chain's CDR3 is CASSYGGGRNTGELFF. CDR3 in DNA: TGTGCCAGCAGTTACGGCGGGGGGAGGAACACCGGGGAGCTGTTTTTT.